The TCR beta chain described here comes from a study of CD8+ T cells in alopecia areata (dated by TCRdb to the late 2010s). About the full investigation: Treated patients were enrolled in an open-label pilot trial of oral tofacitinib, 5 to 10 mg twice daily, for moderate-to-severe alopecia areata. Patients stayed on tofacitinib for 6 to 18 months and then had 6 months of follow-up off drug so that delayed response and recurrence could be assessed. For the treated patients, the SALT score, which quantifies what percentage of scalp surface area is affected, served as the measure of disease severity. High-throughput TCRbeta sequencing was used to examine T cell clonal expansion in alopecia areata in both the C3H/HeJ mouse model and human patients. On the human side, TCRbeta sequencing was run on scalp tissue and on sorted CD4+ and CD8+ peripheral blood T cells from healthy controls and from alopecia areata patients with either patchy or totalis/universalis disease. Patients on tofacitinib were biopsied at baseline and after 4 and 24 weeks of treatment, and several of the patients also had a later scalp biopsy. Scalp clonality was compared among normal scalp (n=4), patchy alopecia areata scalp (n=8), and alopecia totalis/universalis scalp (n=8). RNA was obtained with the PAXgene miRNA kit for fixed scalp, the miRNeasy kit for PBMCs, and the RNeasy kit for mouse skin. TCRbeta CDR3 regions were amplified by immunoSEQ multiplex PCR using 35 Vbeta forward and 13 Jbeta reverse primers.

This clone appeared a few times. Which antigen it targets is not known. No base quality information exists; no much larger clone differs at one position. Overall study outcomes, separate from this receptor: Because the treated cohort was small and had only one nonresponder, larger studies are needed to examine links between baseline CD8+ expansion and response. Compared with mice, TCR sequences shared between patients were less clear, possibly partly because of HLA diversity across the patient population. Unlike mouse skin, which is dominated by gammadelta T cells, normal human skin has resident alphabeta T cells that are also sequenced, and this complicates analysis of the scalp TCR repertoire. Compared with normal scalp, lesional scalp, particularly in alopecia totalis/universalis, had higher clonality and more expanded CD8+ clones, which suggests antigenic drive. With tofacitinib, both scalp clonality and the number of expanded CD8+ clones among the top 100 scalp clones went down significantly. Many expanded lesional clones persisted in scalp and blood during tofacitinib treatment, which may partly explain relapse after stopping treatment.

V was cut back by 3 bases and J by 0 bases, leaving a gap of 11 bases between them. The CDR3 runs 15 amino acids, cysteine and phenylalanine included. The retained sequence is limited to the CDR3, 45 bases, with the frame set at the first base. The germline V gene sets CDR1 to SGHRS and CDR2 to YFSETQ. Libraries were made using the immunoSEQ multiplex PCR assay. RNA was extracted from all samples and reverse transcribed into cDNA as template for TCR sequencing. SuperScript III was used to make first-strand cDNA, primed with a 2:1 mix of oligo-dT and random hexamers. A synthetic immune receptor repertoire was used to gauge amplification bias, and whatever bias remained was removed computationally. The paper's data handling went like this. Raw reads were preprocessed to remove errors, and CDR3 was defined by IMGT conventions from the conserved cysteine to phenylalanine. Clonality was computed as 1 minus the Shannon entropy, with the entropy normalized by log2 of the number of productive unique TCRs. Whether scalp clones were CD4 or CD8 was inferred by matching scalp TCRbeta sequences against CD4 and CD8 repertoires sorted from blood. In its TCRdb copy, this immuneACCESS table keeps in-frame sequences only and misses some clones. Where compared with another copy, unresolved V genes explain less than half of these, and the others have no known cause. The DNA gave D and trimming, while V, J and clone size come from that table. This sample holds some 190,000 clones; about three fifths were observed only once. Approximately 1.3% of the sample goes to the ten largest clones.

The treatment or condition label here, explained by the study, means: oral pan-JAK inhibitor, 5-10 mg twice daily. Lesional scalp punch biopsies and peripheral blood were collected from alopecia areata patients. PBMCs were separated by density centrifugation and stained for CD3, CD4 and CD8, after which CD4+ and CD8+ T cells were sorted on a FACSAria. The chain joins TRBV5-1 to TRBJ2-3; no D gene can be assigned with confidence. The TCR comes from a human donor with alopecia areata. Here the sequenced sample was CD4+ T cells sorted from blood, taken around week 49, from a patient treated with tofacitinib. Here is the DNA: TGCGCCAGCAGCTCCGACGCCTCTAGCACAGATACGCAGTATTTT. This codes for CASSSDASSTDTQYF. Where the CDR3 stops, the reference TRBV5-1 and TRBJ2-3 genes take over; the full variable domain is KAGVTQTPRYLIKTRGQQVTLSCSPISGHRSVSWYQQTPGQGLQFLFEYFSETQRNKGNFPGRFSGRQFSNSRSEMNVSTLELGDSALYLCASSSDASSTDTQYFGPGTRLTVL.